This T cell receptor (beta chain) was identified during a study of cytomegalovirus exposure and HLA in healthy donors (TCRdb year 2017). About the full investigation: An earlier analysis of 587 of the donors reported over 250 Gb of sequence data and 117 million unique TCR beta sequences obtained from around 190 million T cells. An early release that covered some 640 HLA-typed donors contained approximately 300 gigabases of sequencing data and 70 million to 100 million unique TCR sequences. Among the roughly 400 genotyped donors, approximately 81% belonged to the genetic ancestry cluster associated with self-reported Caucasian donors. The aim of the study was to test whether cataloging public T cell receptors could identify signatures of past pathogen exposure. Using immunosequencing, the study profiled T cell repertoires from approximately 700 subjects and related those repertoires to cytomegalovirus serostatus. Besides the first cohort of hundreds of subjects, a separate validation cohort made up of over 95 different subjects was used. To predict cytomegalovirus infection status, the study combined high-throughput TCR immunosequencing, statistical association of individual TCRs with disease status, and machine learning. A later analysis re-analyzed previously published TCR beta repertoires from 500 to 700 donors and added high-resolution HLA genotyping to study TCR occurrence patterns. The later analysis used no new phenotypic data to find candidate immune exposures, relying instead on TCR beta sequences and their occurrence across donors. To decide whether each TCR beta V gene segment behaved as functional or pseudogenic, an earlier analysis of some 580 of the donors relied on high-throughput TCR beta sequencing. Donor age, sex, ethnicity and CMV serostatus were collected together with the repertoire data. A later genetic analysis used genome-wide SNP genotypes for about 60% of the 666 donors, treating that subset as a discovery cohort. Every repertoire in the discovery cohort had been generated on one and the same sequencing platform. HLA typing included class I and class II loci at four-digit resolution. The number of typed donors differed by locus: roughly 629-640 for A, B, C, DRB1 and DQB1; approximately 520 for DQA1; approximately 600 for DPA1; and approximately 450 for DPB1. Roughly 5 DR-DQ haplotypes were handled as single units for association and clustering because linkage in the cohort was strong. Across 300 to 400 genotyped donors of the cohort, an average of approximately 200,000 unique TCR beta nucleotide sequences per donor were sequenced, and approximately 17% of those sequences were non-productive.

Worth noting for this clone: No antigen is known for it. There are no base qualities to consult, and no much larger clone falls within one base.

Libraries were made using the immunoSEQ multiplex PCR assay. For the multiplex PCR, a mixture combining 60 forward primers for TCR Vbeta segments and 13 reverse primers for TCR Jbeta segments was used. The CDR3 region of rearranged TCR beta genes was amplified from genomic DNA with a multiplex PCR assay. The amplified TCR beta libraries were sequenced on the Illumina HiSeq System as 87-base-pair reads. Per the original workflow: A later analysis tallied 75 million to 85 million unique TCR beta chains across the 700 or so repertoires, and 10 million to 11 million of those chains were shared by two or more donors. To remove PCR and sequencing errors, raw reads were error-corrected and collapsed into unique sequences using a nearest-neighbor algorithm that merged closely related sequences. CDR3 sequences were aligned to IMGT reference sequences to assign V, D and J gene segments. For a sequence to be retained, a match of at least six nucleotides was required to both a V gene segment and a J gene segment. Rearrangements were classified as productive when the CDR3 lacked stop codons and remained in frame with V and J, and all other rearrangements were classified as non-productive. CDR3 was defined by IMGT convention, running from the second conserved V-encoded cysteine to the conserved J-encoded phenylalanine. The earlier analysis of 550 to 650 of the donors excluded any sequence lacking an unambiguous match to a single V gene segment. In an earlier analysis of several hundred of the donors, V segments were called functional above 56.7% productive rearrangements and were called segregating when the between-donor standard deviation exceeded 5%. A statistical classification framework was built to diagnose cytomegalovirus status from the catalog of TCR beta chain sequences. A later analysis assigned V and J genes by comparing TCR nucleotide sequences with IMGT/GENE-DB human TR gene sequences. Using the TCRdist pipeline, a later analysis assigned CDR3 sequences along with most-parsimonious VDJ recombination scenarios. A later analysis defined each TCR beta chain by its CDR3 amino acid sequence plus V-gene family, and excluded reads lacking a unique V-gene family. To address suspected cross-contamination and a sequencing artifact, a later analysis removed roughly 640 highly shared, low-generation-probability nucleotide sequences. In a later analysis, a clonal expansion index for each public chain was calculated from normalized within-repertoire ranks of inferred template counts. In a later analysis, generation probabilities were computed using a VDJ recombination model fitted to out-of-frame rearrangements, and the results were checked against IGoR. In a later analysis, TCR-TCR, TCR-HLA and TCR-CMV co-occurrence was scored with hypergeometric tests, and a repertoire-size bias correction was applied to TCR pairs. False discovery rates were estimated in a later analysis by permuting HLA or CMV assignments 20 times. In a later analysis, co-occurring TCRs were grouped using DBSCAN, with TCRdist sequence similarity added in when clustering inside HLA-allele-positive subsets. Repertoires with fewer than 30,000 or more than 120,000 public chains, plus five repertoires with anomalous nucleotide sharing, were excluded from co-occurrence clustering. This is the immuneACCESS table as TCRdb keeps it, with only in-frame sequences that have V and J called. A part of the clones is gone; compared with another copy, unresolved V genes explain less than half, and the rest is unexplained. V, J and clone size reflect that table, while D and trimming were determined from the DNA. A total of about 160,000 clones appear in this sample, around 82% of them only once. About 1% of the sample is in the top ten clones.

The paper as a whole reports these results and caveats: In a later analysis, the rate of TCR association differed among HLA loci, with DRB1 alleles having the most associated TCRs and HLA-C alleles having the fewest. Correlated functional status among segregating V segments might be attributable to linkage disequilibrium, but an unknown experimental factor could not be ruled out. An association between a missense DCLRE1C variant and V-gene and J-gene trimming of TCR beta chains was found in a later genetic analysis and replicated in an independent cohort. Across donors, most TCR sequences were observed very rarely, whereas some public TCRs were present in many individuals. The sequencing pipeline was judged likely to have produced a cluster of highly shared sequence variants as a technical artifact. The only immune exposure information available for the cohort was CMV serostatus. An earlier analysis of around 540 of the donors showed that most TCR beta V segments appeared in productive rearrangements either about 87% or about 30% of the time, which broadly matched IMGT annotations. In this cohort, only TCR beta chains were sequenced, and detectable features were limited by the absence of alpha or paired-chain data. According to a later analysis, most CMV-associated TCR beta chains appeared to be HLA-restricted, and the HLA associations seemed to be driven largely by CMV exposure. In vitro tests confirmed that three of the cytomegalovirus-associated TCR beta chains recognize cytomegalovirus antigens. Because some donors lacked HLA typing at each locus, the association tests relied only on the typed subset. In a later analysis, HLA-associated TCR beta chains were found to be more clonally expanded and to have lower generation probabilities than equally common non-associated chains. The authors suggested that the approach could potentially be generalized to other disease states and immunological phenotypes. The study gave a list of 150 to 200 TCR beta chains associated with cytomegalovirus. According to a later genetic analysis, donors in an Asian-associated ancestry cluster had fewer N-insertions in productive TCRs than the approximately 710-donor mean. The earlier analysis of approximately 540 of the donors excluded fewer than 20 rarely observed V segments, including chromosome 9 orphons, because counts were too low. The 87-base-pair reads could not distinguish some IMGT-functional V segments, including TRBV6-2 and TRBV6-3, so those segments were excluded. A later analysis reported that several top co-occurrence clusters appeared linked to parvovirus B19, influenza, CMV and Epstein-Barr virus. Specific HLA alleles were associated with 15,000 to 20,000 TCR beta sequences at a false discovery rate of 0.05 in a later analysis. Presence/absence analyses assumed roughly uniform sequencing depth across donors, an assumption that may not hold. In both the original and validation cohorts, the classifier was reported to diagnose cytomegalovirus status with high specificity and sensitivity. A further reported finding was that TCR beta sequences accurately predicted the HLA-A and HLA-B alleles for most subjects in the first cohort. Strong co-occurrence of HLA alleles, especially DR and DQ, made assigning TCR associations to individual alleles difficult.

The cohort comprised under 700 healthy bone marrow donors. At the time of sampling, all cohort members were nominally healthy, though unrecorded immune exposures were likely present. The donor was CMV seronegative and was included in the group of over 300 seronegative cohort members. Every donor gave a peripheral blood sample, and the peripheral blood mononuclear cells from that sample were used for TCR beta sequencing. The Qiagen DNeasy Blood Extraction Kit was used to extract genomic DNA from the blood cell samples. CDR1 MNHEY and CDR2 SMNVEV were looked up in the germline V gene (reference sequence). For this chain, trimming is 2 bases at the V end and 8 bases at the J end, and the number of junction bases without a gene match is 8. From cysteine to phenylalanine, the CDR3 is 16 amino acids long. Only the CDR3 region is kept as DNA, spanning 48 bases read in frame from base 1.

The receptor was isolated from a man under 40 in good health and CMV-seronegative. The chain uses TRBV27 and TRBJ2-2; 10 middle bases align to TRBD2. Sequencing input: PBMCs. The DNA sequence is given as TGTGCCAGCAGTTTAAGGACTAGCGGCGCTAGGGGGGAGCTGTTTTTT. It encodes CASSLRTSGARGELFF.